The clone carrying this T cell receptor (beta chain) occurred many times. A library of TCRbeta sequences, prepared with unique molecular identifiers, was generated. TCRdb re-derived calls from the PCR reads in MiXCR, one entry per CDR3 protein. The table includes about 91,000 distinct CDR3 sequences, 7% to 9% detected once. This entry belongs to a study of T-cell reconstitution after alpha-beta-depleted transplantation in children. This CDR3 has 14 amino acids. Germline V gene lookup returns CDR1 MNHEY and CDR2 SMNVEV (reference sequence). Trimming took 4 bases from V and 7 from J, leaving 13 bases between them.

The chain uses TRBV27 and TRBJ1-4, with D possibly matching TRBD1 (5 bases). This sample comprised PBMCs from the stem cell graft donor, obtained from the stem cell graft. The source of this sequence is a human donor who donated a stem cell graft to a child with congenital amegakaryocytic thrombocytopenia. Here the CDR3 reads CASSSKGLAEKLFF. The CDR3 DNA follows: TGTGCCAGCAGTTCTAAGGGGCTGGCTGAAAAACTGTTTTTT.